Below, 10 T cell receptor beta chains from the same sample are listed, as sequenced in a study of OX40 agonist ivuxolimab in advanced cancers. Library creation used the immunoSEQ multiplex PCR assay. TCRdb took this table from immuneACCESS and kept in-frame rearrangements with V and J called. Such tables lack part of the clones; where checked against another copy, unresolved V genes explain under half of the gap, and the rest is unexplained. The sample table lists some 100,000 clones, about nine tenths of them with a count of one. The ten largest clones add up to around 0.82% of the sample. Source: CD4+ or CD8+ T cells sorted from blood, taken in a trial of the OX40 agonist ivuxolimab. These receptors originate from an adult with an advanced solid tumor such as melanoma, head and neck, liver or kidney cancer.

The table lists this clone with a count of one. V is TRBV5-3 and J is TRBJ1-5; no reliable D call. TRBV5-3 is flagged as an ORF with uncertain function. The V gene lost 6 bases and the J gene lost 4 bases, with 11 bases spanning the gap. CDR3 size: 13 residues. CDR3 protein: CARTWRDNQPQHF. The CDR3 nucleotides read TGTGCCAGAACCTGGCGGGATAATCAGCCCCAGCATTTT.

The CDR3 loop reads CASSNTGTGKAFF. The CDR3 DNA is TGTGCCAGCAGCAATACCGGGACAGGGAAAGCTTTCTTT. V is TRBV7-8 and J is TRBJ1-1; 9 bases fit TRBD1. CDR1 SGHVS and CDR2 FQNEAQ come from the germline V gene. This CDR3 is built from 13 residues. Germline trimming cut 5 bases from V and 9 bases from J; bases unmatched to any gene: 7.

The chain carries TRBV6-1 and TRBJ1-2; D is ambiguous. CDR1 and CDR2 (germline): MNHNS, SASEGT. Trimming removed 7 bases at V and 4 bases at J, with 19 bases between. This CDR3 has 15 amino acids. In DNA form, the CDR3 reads TGTGCCAGCATCACCCCCCGGGGTCCCCCCTATGGCTACACCTTC. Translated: CASITPRGPPYGYTF.

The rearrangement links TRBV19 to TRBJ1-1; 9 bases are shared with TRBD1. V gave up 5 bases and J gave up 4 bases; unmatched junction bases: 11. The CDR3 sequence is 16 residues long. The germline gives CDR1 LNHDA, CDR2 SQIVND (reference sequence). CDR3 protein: CASSQLQGARGTEAFF. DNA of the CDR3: TGTGCCAGTAGTCAACTACAGGGGGCTCGGGGCACTGAAGCTTTCTTT.

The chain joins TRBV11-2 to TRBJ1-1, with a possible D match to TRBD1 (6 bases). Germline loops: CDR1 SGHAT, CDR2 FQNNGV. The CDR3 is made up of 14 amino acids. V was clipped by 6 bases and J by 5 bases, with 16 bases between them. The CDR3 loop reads CASSYGNRETEAFF. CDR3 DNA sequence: TGTGCCAGCAGTTACGGAAACAGGGAAACTGAAGCTTTCTTT.

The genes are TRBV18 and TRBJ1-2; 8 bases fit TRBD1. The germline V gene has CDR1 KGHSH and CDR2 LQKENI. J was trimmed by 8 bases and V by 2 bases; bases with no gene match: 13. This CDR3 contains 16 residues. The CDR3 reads CASSPFDLDRAKGYTF. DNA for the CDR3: TGTGCCAGCTCACCATTTGACCTGGACAGGGCCAAGGGCTACACCTTC.

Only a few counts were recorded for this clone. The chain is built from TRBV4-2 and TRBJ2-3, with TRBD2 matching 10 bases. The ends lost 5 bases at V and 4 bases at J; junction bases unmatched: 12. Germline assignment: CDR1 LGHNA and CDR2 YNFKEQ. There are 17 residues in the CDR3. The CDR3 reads CASSSRALAGVADTQYF. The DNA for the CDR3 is TGTGCCAGCAGCTCTAGAGCCCTAGCGGGAGTCGCAGATACGCAGTATTTT.

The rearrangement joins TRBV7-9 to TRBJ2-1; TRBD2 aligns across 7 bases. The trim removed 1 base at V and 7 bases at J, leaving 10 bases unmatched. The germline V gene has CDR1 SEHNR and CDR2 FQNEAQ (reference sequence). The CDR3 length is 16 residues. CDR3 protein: CASSLGRTRLVNEQFF. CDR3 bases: TGTGCCAGCAGCTTAGGTCGGACTAGATTGGTGAATGAGCAGTTCTTC.

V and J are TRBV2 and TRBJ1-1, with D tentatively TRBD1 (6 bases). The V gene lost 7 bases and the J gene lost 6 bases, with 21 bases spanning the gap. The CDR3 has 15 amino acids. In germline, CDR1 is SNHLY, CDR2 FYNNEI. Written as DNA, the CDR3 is TGTGCCAGCAACCCCCGCGGGGGGCGCAGGTCTGAAGCTTTCTTT. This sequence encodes CASNPRGGRRSEAFF.

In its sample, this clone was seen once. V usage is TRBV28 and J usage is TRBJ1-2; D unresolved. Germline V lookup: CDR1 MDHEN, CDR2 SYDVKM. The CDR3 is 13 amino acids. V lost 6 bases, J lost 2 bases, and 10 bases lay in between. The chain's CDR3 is CASRETRNYGYTF. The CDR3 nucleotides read TGTGCCAGCAGGGAAACTCGAAACTATGGCTACACCTTC.